This TCR beta chain was documented in a study of T cells in Graves' hyperthyroidism and ophthalmopathy. Germline CDR1 MNHNS, CDR2 SASEGT. The CDR3 has 12 residues. The V end was cut by 5 bases, the J end by 8 bases, with 12 bases between. This clonotype was seen many times. Amplification yielded TCR beta CDR3 regions, with RNA transcripts as the source. The HTBI primer set served for first-round RT-PCR of the TCR CDR3. Each CDR3 protein gets one entry after TCRdb re-called the multiplex PCR reads with MiXCR. Of approximately 380,000 distinct CDR3 sequences in the sample, over 15% were seen once. Source material: blood. The chain joins TRBV6-1 to TRBJ2-5; D is possibly TRBD2 (5 bases). The receptor's source is a woman aged 18-29 years with Graves' hyperthyroidism. The DNA of the CDR3 is TGTGCCAGCAGTTCCCCCCGGGGAACCCAGTACTTC. This encodes CASSSPRGTQYF.